A single sample is the source of the 17 T cell receptor beta chains below, sequenced in a study of T cell responses to AZD1222 COVID-19 vaccine. Here immunoSEQ multiplex PCR was the method, and the copy in TCRdb shows in-frame clones only, minus some. The top ten hold approximately 0.69% of the sample, which has roughly 160,000 clones, 94% seen once. Sequenced here: peripheral blood, sampled on day 0 of AZD1222 vaccination. The source of these receptors is an adult in good health.

V and J are TRBV7-3 and TRBJ2-2; D unresolved. Trimming removed 4 bases from V and 4 bases from J, with 10 bases in between. Per the germline V gene, CDR1 is SGHTA and CDR2 is FQGTGA. CDR3 length: 14 residues. CDR3 residues: CASSSQRGTGELFF. The CDR3 nucleotides read TGTGCCAGCAGCTCCCAGCGCGGCACCGGGGAGCTGTTTTTT.

The chain employs TRBV7-2 and TRBJ2-1; D is unresolved. Germline loops: CDR1 SGHTA, CDR2 FQGNSA. V lost 4 bases and J lost 9, with 13 bases in between. This CDR3 region has 13 residues. The CDR3 is CASSSQTGGEQFF. The CDR3 DNA follows: TGTGCCAGCAGCTCACAGACGGGCGGTGAGCAGTTCTTC.

The chain employs TRBV4-2 and TRBJ2-3, with 7 bases identical to TRBD2. The CDR3 covers 14 residues. Germline CDR1 LGHNA, CDR2 YNFKEQ. V trimming: 4 bases; J trimming: 2 bases; junction bases outside the gene matches: 3. The CDR3 protein is CASSPGRDTDTQYF. The CDR3 bases are TGTGCCAGCAGCCCAGGGAGGGACACAGATACGCAGTATTTT.

The rearrangement uses TRBV5-1 and TRBJ1-1, with D unclear. Trimming took 1 base from V and 4 from J, leaving 8 bases between them. Germline values: CDR1 SGHRS, CDR2 YFSETQ. CDR3 length equals 13 residues. The CDR3 region is CASSLLETTEAFF. The CDR3 DNA sequence: TGCGCCAGCAGCTTGTTGGAGACCACTGAAGCTTTCTTT. Based on the CDR3 plus reference TRBV5-1 and TRBJ1-1, the full variable domain is KAGVTQTPRYLIKTRGQQVTLSCSPISGHRSVSWYQQTPGQGLQFLFEYFSETQRNKGNFPGRFSGRQFSNSRSEMNVSTLELGDSALYLCASSLLETTEAFFGQGTRLTVV.

This chain links TRBV6-5 with TRBJ2-7; TRBD1 matches 11 bases. The trim removed 4 bases at V and 3 bases at J, leaving 2 bases unmatched. From germline, CDR1 is MNHEY and CDR2 SVGAGI. The CDR3 loop spans 14 amino acids. The CDR3 nucleotides read TGTGCCAGCAGTTCCGGGACAGGGGGCTACGAGCAGTACTTC. Amino acid sequence: CASSSGTGGYEQYF.

The chain carries TRBV10-2 and TRBJ2-1; D remains unclear. The CDR3 runs to 13 residues. V was pared by 6 bases and J by 4 bases, with 10 bases between. CDR1 and CDR2 from the germline V gene are WSHSY and SAAADI. The CDR3 loop is CASSPYRYNEQFF. The CDR3, as DNA: TGCGCCAGCAGCCCCTACCGGTACAATGAGCAGTTCTTC.

The chain carries TRBV4-1 and TRBJ2-5; 8 bases are a match to TRBD2. The CDR3 contains 16 residues. Germline assignment: CDR1 MGHRA and CDR2 YSYEKL. V shed 6 bases, J shed 5 bases, and the junction held 14 bases outside the gene matches. The CDR3 sequence: CASSRPAGVSEETQYF. In DNA form, the CDR3 reads TGCGCCAGCAGTAGACCAGCGGGAGTGTCGGAGGAGACCCAGTACTTC.

This rearrangement joins TRBV28 to TRBJ1-5, with 8 positions matching TRBD1. V shed 8 bases, J shed 4 bases, and the junction held 10 bases outside the gene matches. Germline loops: CDR1 MDHEN, CDR2 SYDVKM. The length of the CDR3 is 15 residues. Written as DNA, the CDR3 is TGTGCCAGCGCGGACAGGGTATTTTCTAATCAGCCCCAGCATTTT. It translates to CASADRVFSNQPQHF.

The chain is built from TRBV14 and TRBJ2-7; possibly TRBD1 for D (5 bases). Germline loops: CDR1 SGHDN, CDR2 FVKESK. The CDR3 totals 15 residues. V was shortened by 5 bases and J by 7 bases, with 21 bases between the two germline ends. CDR3 nucleotide sequence: TGTGCCAGCAGCGAGTGGCAGGGCCCCAGGGTTGAGCAGTACTTC. Residues: CASSEWQGPRVEQYF.

This chain connects TRBV19 to TRBJ1-1; D uncertain. V lost 2 bases, J lost 1 base, and 14 bases lay in between. In germline, CDR1 is LNHDA, CDR2 SQIVND (reference sequence). This CDR3 spans 16 amino acids. CDR3 amino acids: CASSIREGPTNTEAFF. DNA of the CDR3: TGTGCCAGTAGTATACGAGAGGGTCCGACGAACACTGAAGCTTTCTTT. Full variable domain (outside the CDR3, taken from reference TRBV19 and TRBJ1-1): DGGITQSPKYLFRKEGQNVTLSCEQNLNHDAMYWYRQDPGQGLRLIYYSQIVNDFQKGDIAEGYSVSREKKESFPLTVTSAQKNPTAFYLCASSIREGPTNTEAFFGQGTRLTVV.

The CDR3 spells CASSQEGWIGGYTF. Written as DNA, the CDR3 is TGCGCCAGCAGCCAAGAGGGATGGATCGGTGGCTACACCTTC. The V and J genes are TRBV4-1 and TRBJ1-2; the D is unclear. V was shortened by 0 bases and J by 7 bases, with 12 bases between the two germline ends. Germline values: CDR1 MGHRA, CDR2 YSYEKL. CDR3 length equals 14 residues.

A single count supports this clone. The chain recombines TRBV7-9 with TRBJ2-2; 10 bases line up with TRBD2. This CDR3 has 16 amino acids. The germline V gene has CDR1 SEHNR and CDR2 FQNEAQ (reference sequence). The trim removed 7 bases at V and 6 bases at J, leaving 11 bases unmatched. The CDR3 DNA is TGTGCCAGCAAAAAAGGTGCTAGCGGGAGTTCCGGGGAGCTGTTTTTT. Its protein is CASKKGASGSSGELFF.

The chain carries TRBV28 and TRBJ2-1; 9 nucleotides match TRBD2. J gave up 0 bases and V 4 bases, and 7 bases lay outside the gene matches. Germline V CDR1 and CDR2: MDHEN, SYDVKM. The CDR3 sequence is 17 residues long. The CDR3 coding sequence is TGTGCCAGCAGTTCGTCTAGCGGGGCGAGCTCCTACAATGAGCAGTTCTTC. Its translation: CASSSSSGASSYNEQFF.

The V and J genes are TRBV29-1 and TRBJ2-1; the match to TRBD1 covers 7 bases. Germline V gives CDR1 SQVTM, CDR2 ANQGSEA. The CDR3 contains 15 residues. Germline trimming cut 8 bases from V and 4 bases from J; bases unmatched to any gene: 14. The CDR3 protein is CSSMIERGLYNEQFF. The CDR3 DNA sequence: TGCAGCTCAATGATAGAAAGGGGGCTATACAATGAGCAGTTCTTC.

As concerns this clone: Other nucleotide sequences in the sample specify the same CDR3. The rearrangement uses TRBV18 and TRBJ1-5; D not resolved. This CDR3 is built from 13 residues. The ends were cut back, 6 bases at V and 2 bases at J, with 8 bases in the middle. Looked up from germline, CDR1 is KGHSH and CDR2 is LQKENI. The CDR3 reads CASSPDRNQPQHF. The CDR3 region has the DNA TGTGCCAGCTCCCCCGACCGCAATCAGCCCCAGCATTTT.

The rearrangement uses TRBV6-5 and TRBJ2-7; D gene ambiguous. This CDR3 is built from 13 residues. The germline gives CDR1 MNHEY, CDR2 SVGAGI. The V end was cut by 7 bases, the J end by 2 bases, with 12 bases between. The CDR3 DNA is TGTGCCAGCACCCAGGCCAGTACCTACGAGCAGTACTTC. This translates into CASTQASTYEQYF.

V gene TRBV6-5 combines with J gene TRBJ1-4; D call uncertain. Germline V gene lookup returns CDR1 MNHEY and CDR2 SVGAGI. The CDR3 runs to 15 residues. Trimming left V 2 bases short and J 0 bases short, with 7 bases between. The CDR3 DNA reads as TGTGCCAGCAGTTACGCGCGAACAACTAATGAAAAACTGTTTTTT. It yields the protein CASSYARTTNEKLFF.